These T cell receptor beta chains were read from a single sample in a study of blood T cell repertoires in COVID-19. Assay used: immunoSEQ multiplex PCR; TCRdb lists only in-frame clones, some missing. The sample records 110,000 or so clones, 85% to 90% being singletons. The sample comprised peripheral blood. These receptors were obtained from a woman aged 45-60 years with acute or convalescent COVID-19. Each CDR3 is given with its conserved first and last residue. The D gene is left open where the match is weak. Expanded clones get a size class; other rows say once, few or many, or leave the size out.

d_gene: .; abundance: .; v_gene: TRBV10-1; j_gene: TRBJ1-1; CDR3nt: TGCGCCAGCAGCTCGGGAGCCTCCTTAGGAACTGAAGCTTTCTTT; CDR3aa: CASSSGASLGTEAFF
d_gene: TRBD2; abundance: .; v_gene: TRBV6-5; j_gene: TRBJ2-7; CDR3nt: TGTGCCAGCAGTTATAGCGGGGGGGTCCACTCCTACGAGCAGTACTTC; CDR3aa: CASSYSGGVHSYEQYF
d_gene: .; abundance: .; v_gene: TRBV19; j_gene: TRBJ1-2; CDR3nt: TGTGCCAGTAGTTCCTACTCCTCCGATAACTATGGCTACACCTTC; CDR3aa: CASSSYSSDNYGYTF
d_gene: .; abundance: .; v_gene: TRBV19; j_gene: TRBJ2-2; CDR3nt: TGTGCCAGTAAAACGACGGGGAACTGGGCCGGGGAGCTGTTTTTT; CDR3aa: CASKTTGNWAGELFF
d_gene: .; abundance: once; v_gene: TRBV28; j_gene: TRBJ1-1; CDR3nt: TGTGCCAGCAGTTTTGGTGGGCGTTTTGAGTCCCGTTCTGCTTTCTTT; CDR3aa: CASSFGGRFESRSAFF
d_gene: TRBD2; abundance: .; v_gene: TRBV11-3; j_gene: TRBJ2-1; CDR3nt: TGTGCCAGCAGCCTTAGTGGACTAGCGGACAATGAGCAGTTCTTC; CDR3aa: CASSLSGLADNEQFF
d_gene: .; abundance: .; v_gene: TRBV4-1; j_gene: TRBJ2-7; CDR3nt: TGCGCCAGCAGCGTGAGGCCTCTCGACGAGCAGTACTTC; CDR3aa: CASSVRPLDEQYF
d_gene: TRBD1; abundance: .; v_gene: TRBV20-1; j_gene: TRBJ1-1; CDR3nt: TGCAGTGCTAGAGAGACAGGGGAAGCTTTCTTT; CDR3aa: CSARETGEAFF
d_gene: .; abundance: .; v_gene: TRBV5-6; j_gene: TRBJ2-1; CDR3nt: TGTGCCAGCAGCTTTGGGGCAATGAGTAAGCAGTTCTTC; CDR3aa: CASSFGAMSKQFF
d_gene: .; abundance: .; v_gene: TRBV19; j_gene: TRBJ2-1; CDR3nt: TGTGCCAGTAGTGTCGAGGCGGGGACGGGGAATGAGCAGTTCTTC; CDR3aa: CASSVEAGTGNEQFF
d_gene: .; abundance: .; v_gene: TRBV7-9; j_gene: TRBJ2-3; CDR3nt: TGTGCCAGCAGTTGGGACTTCACAGATACGCAGTATTTT; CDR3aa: CASSWDFTDTQYF
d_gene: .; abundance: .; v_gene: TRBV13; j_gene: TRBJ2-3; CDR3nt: TGTGCCAGCAGCTTAGTAGGGGGAGATACGCAGTATTTT; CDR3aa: CASSLVGGDTQYF
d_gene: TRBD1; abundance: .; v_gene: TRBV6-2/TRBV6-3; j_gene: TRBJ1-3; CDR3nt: TGTGCCAGCAGTTGGATCCCGGGACAGGGCTTGCGGCTCTCTGGAAACACCATATATTTT; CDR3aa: CASSWIPGQGLRLSGNTIYF
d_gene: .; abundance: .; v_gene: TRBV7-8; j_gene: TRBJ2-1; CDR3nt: TGTGCCAGCAGCTTACTTGTTCCCCATGAGCAGTTCTTC; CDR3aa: CASSLLVPHEQFF
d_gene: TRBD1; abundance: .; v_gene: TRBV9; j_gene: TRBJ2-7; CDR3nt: TGTGCCAGCAGCGCCGGGACAGGTCTTTACGAGCAGTACTTC; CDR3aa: CASSAGTGLYEQYF
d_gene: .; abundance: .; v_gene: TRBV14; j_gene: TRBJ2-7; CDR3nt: TGTGCCAGCAGCCAAGATGCGGACACAATCTACGAGCAGTACTTC; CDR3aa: CASSQDADTIYEQYF
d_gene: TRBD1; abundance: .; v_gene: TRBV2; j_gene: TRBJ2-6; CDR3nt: TGTGCCAGCAGTGTTTCCCGGGACAGGGGAGGTGGGGCCAACGTCCTGACTTTC; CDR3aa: CASSVSRDRGGGANVLTF
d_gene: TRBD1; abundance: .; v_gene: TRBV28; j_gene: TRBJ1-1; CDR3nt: TGTGCCAGCAGTATTCCGACAGGGTTGAACACTGAAGCTTTCTTT; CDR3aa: CASSIPTGLNTEAFF
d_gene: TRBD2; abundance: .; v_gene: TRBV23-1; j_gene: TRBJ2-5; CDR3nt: TGCGCCAGCAGTCAATCAGCGGGAAGGGAGACCCAGTACTTC; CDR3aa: CASSQSAGRETQYF
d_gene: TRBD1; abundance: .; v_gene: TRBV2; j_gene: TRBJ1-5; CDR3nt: TGTGCCAGCACCTGGGGACAGGGCAGCCAGCCCCAGCATTTT; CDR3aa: CASTWGQGSQPQHF
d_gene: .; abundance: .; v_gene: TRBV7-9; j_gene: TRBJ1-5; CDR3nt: TGTGCCAGCAGCTTAGGCGGGTATAGCAATCAGCCCCAGCATTTT; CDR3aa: CASSLGGYSNQPQHF
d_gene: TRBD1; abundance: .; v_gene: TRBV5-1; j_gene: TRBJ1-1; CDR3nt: TGCGCCAGCAGTTTCGGGACAGGGTTAACTGAAGCTTTCTTT; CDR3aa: CASSFGTGLTEAFF
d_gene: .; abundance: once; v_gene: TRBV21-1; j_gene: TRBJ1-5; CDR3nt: TGTGCCAGCAGCACCACCTGCCAGGGGGCTGGAAGCAATCAGCCCCAGCATTTT; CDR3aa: CASSTTCQGAGSNQPQHF
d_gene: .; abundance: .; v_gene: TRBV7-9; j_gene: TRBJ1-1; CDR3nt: TGTGCCAGCAGCCTAGGCGGGAGGAGGGGCCGGGACACTGAAGCTTTCTTT; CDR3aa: CASSLGGRRGRDTEAFF
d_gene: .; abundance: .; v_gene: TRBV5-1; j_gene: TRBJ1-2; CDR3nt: TGCGCCAGCACCCCGGGCGGGGGGGCCCGTGGCTACACCTTC; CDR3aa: CASTPGGGARGYTF
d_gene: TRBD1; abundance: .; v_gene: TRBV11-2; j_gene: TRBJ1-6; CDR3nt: TGTGCCAGCAGTTTACTCGTTAACCGGGACAGGGGTACACCCCTCCACTTT; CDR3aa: CASSLLVNRDRGTPLHF
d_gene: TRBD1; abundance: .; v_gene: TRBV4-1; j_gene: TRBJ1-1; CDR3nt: TGCGCCAGCAGCCAGGGGATTACAGGGGGCAGGAACACTGAAGCTTTCTTT; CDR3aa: CASSQGITGGRNTEAFF
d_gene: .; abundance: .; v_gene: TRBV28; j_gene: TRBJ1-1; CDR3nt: TGTGCCAGCAGTTTTGTCAGGGGCGGCACTGAAGCTTTCTTT; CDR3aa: CASSFVRGGTEAFF
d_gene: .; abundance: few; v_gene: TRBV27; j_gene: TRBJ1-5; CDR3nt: TGTGCCAGCAGTTTAACACCGAATCAGCCCCAGCATTTT; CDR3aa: CASSLTPNQPQHF
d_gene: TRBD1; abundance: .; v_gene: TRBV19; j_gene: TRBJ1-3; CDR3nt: TGTGCCAGTAGCACAGGGGTATCTGGAAACACCATATATTTT; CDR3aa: CASSTGVSGNTIYF
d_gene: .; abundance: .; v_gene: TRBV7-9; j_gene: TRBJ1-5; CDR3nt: TGTGCCAGCAGCCTAGACAGCTATCAGCCCCAGCATTTT; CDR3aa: CASSLDSYQPQHF
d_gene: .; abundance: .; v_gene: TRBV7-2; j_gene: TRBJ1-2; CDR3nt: TGTGCCAGCATGCGGGACGGAAGCACGAACTATGGCTACACCTTC; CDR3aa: CASMRDGSTNYGYTF
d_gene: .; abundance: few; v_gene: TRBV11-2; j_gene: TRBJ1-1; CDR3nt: TGTGCCAGCAGCTTCGCCGGGATTGGCACTGAAGCTTTCTTT; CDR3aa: CASSFAGIGTEAFF
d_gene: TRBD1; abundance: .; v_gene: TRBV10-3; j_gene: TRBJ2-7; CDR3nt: TGTGCCATCAGTGCCCGACAGGGTTCCTCCTACGAGCAGTACTTC; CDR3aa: CAISARQGSSYEQYF
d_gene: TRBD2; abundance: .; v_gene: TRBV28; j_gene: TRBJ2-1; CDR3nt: TGTGCCAGCACTGTGGGAGGGAAAGACTCTGAGCAGTTCTTC; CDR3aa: CASTVGGKDSEQFF
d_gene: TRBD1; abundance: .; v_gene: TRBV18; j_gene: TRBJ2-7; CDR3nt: TGTGCCAGCTCACCCACAGGGGACCCATCCTACGAGCAGTACTTC; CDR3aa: CASSPTGDPSYEQYF
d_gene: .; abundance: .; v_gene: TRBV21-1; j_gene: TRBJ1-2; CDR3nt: TGTGCCAGCAGCCTAGAAGTCCCCTGCAGGGGGCTAAGCTATGGCTACACCTTC; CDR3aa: CASSLEVPCRGLSYGYTF
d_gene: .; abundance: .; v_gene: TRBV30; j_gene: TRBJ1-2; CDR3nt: TGTGCCTGGAGTCCCCCCGGCTATGGCTACACCTTC; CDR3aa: CAWSPPGYGYTF
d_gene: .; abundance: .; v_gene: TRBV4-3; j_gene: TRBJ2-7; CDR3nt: TGCGCCAGCAGCCAAGAGGCGCACTCGGGGTTTGGCGAGCAGTACTTC; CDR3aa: CASSQEAHSGFGEQYF
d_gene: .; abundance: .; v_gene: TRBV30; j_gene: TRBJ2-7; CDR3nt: TGTGCCTGGAGTACGGGGGCTGGGGGGGACGAGCAGTACTTC; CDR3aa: CAWSTGAGGDEQYF
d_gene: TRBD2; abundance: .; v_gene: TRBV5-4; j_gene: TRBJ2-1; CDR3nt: TGTGCCAGCAGCTTATCACCGGGACTAGCGGGGTCAACCCTAAAATCTGAGCAGTTCTTC; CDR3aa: CASSLSPGLAGSTLKSEQFF
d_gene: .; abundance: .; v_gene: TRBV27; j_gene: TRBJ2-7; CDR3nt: TGTGCCAGCAGTTTGGCGGTCTCCTACGAGCAGTACTTC; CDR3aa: CASSLAVSYEQYF
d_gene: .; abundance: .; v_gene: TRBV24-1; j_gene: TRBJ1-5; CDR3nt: TGTGCCACCAGAGCTGGTGGTAACAATCAGCCCCAGCATTTT; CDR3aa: CATRAGGNNQPQHF
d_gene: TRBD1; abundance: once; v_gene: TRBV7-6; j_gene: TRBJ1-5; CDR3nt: TGTGCCAGCAGCCGGACAGGGGACAATCAGCCCCAGCATTTT; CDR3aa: CASSRTGDNQPQHF
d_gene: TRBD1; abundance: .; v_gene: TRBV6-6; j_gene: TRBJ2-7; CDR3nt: TGTGCCAGCAGTCTGGGACAGGGCTACGAGCAGTACTTC; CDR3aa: CASSLGQGYEQYF
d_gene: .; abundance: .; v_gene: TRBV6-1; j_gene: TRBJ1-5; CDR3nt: TGTGCCAGCAGTGAAGAGATAGGGGGTACCTTTAGGGATCAGCCCCAGCATTTT; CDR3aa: CASSEEIGGTFRDQPQHF
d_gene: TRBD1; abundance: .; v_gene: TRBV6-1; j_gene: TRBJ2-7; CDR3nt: TGTGCCAGCAGTGAAGGTACAGGGGGGACCTACGAGCAGTACTTC; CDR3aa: CASSEGTGGTYEQYF
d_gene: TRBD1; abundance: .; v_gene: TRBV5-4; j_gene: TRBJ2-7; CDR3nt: TGTGCCAGCAGCTTGGCGGCAGGGGGCCTCTACGAGCAGTACTTC; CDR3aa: CASSLAAGGLYEQYF